This T cell receptor (beta chain) is drawn from a study of spatial heterogeneity in lung cancer. As to time point: sample taken at primary tumor resection. TCR cDNA molecules were tagged individually, and each one carried a unique molecular identifier. In TCRdb, the 5' RACE reads were re-called with MiXCR into one record per CDR3 protein. The profile shows fewer than 4,500 distinct CDR3 sequences, 35% of them singletons. Study results and caveats: How many expanded intratumoral alpha and beta TCRs were present tracked the tumor mutation count, which was a count of nonsynonymous mutations.

This clonotype was observed a few times. What it binds is not known. Trimming took off 6 bases at V and 2 bases at J, with 18 bases between the two ends. This CDR3 comprises 16 residues. Sequenced here: lung tumor tissue, sampled at surgery. The TCR comes from a female donor with early-stage non-small cell lung cancer. The chain is built from TRBV12-3 or TRBV12-4 and TRBJ2-3, with D unclear. DNA for the CDR3: TGTGCCAGCAGCTTCCGGAGAGAATATGACACAGATACGCAGTATTTT. Translated: CASSFRREYDTDTQYF.